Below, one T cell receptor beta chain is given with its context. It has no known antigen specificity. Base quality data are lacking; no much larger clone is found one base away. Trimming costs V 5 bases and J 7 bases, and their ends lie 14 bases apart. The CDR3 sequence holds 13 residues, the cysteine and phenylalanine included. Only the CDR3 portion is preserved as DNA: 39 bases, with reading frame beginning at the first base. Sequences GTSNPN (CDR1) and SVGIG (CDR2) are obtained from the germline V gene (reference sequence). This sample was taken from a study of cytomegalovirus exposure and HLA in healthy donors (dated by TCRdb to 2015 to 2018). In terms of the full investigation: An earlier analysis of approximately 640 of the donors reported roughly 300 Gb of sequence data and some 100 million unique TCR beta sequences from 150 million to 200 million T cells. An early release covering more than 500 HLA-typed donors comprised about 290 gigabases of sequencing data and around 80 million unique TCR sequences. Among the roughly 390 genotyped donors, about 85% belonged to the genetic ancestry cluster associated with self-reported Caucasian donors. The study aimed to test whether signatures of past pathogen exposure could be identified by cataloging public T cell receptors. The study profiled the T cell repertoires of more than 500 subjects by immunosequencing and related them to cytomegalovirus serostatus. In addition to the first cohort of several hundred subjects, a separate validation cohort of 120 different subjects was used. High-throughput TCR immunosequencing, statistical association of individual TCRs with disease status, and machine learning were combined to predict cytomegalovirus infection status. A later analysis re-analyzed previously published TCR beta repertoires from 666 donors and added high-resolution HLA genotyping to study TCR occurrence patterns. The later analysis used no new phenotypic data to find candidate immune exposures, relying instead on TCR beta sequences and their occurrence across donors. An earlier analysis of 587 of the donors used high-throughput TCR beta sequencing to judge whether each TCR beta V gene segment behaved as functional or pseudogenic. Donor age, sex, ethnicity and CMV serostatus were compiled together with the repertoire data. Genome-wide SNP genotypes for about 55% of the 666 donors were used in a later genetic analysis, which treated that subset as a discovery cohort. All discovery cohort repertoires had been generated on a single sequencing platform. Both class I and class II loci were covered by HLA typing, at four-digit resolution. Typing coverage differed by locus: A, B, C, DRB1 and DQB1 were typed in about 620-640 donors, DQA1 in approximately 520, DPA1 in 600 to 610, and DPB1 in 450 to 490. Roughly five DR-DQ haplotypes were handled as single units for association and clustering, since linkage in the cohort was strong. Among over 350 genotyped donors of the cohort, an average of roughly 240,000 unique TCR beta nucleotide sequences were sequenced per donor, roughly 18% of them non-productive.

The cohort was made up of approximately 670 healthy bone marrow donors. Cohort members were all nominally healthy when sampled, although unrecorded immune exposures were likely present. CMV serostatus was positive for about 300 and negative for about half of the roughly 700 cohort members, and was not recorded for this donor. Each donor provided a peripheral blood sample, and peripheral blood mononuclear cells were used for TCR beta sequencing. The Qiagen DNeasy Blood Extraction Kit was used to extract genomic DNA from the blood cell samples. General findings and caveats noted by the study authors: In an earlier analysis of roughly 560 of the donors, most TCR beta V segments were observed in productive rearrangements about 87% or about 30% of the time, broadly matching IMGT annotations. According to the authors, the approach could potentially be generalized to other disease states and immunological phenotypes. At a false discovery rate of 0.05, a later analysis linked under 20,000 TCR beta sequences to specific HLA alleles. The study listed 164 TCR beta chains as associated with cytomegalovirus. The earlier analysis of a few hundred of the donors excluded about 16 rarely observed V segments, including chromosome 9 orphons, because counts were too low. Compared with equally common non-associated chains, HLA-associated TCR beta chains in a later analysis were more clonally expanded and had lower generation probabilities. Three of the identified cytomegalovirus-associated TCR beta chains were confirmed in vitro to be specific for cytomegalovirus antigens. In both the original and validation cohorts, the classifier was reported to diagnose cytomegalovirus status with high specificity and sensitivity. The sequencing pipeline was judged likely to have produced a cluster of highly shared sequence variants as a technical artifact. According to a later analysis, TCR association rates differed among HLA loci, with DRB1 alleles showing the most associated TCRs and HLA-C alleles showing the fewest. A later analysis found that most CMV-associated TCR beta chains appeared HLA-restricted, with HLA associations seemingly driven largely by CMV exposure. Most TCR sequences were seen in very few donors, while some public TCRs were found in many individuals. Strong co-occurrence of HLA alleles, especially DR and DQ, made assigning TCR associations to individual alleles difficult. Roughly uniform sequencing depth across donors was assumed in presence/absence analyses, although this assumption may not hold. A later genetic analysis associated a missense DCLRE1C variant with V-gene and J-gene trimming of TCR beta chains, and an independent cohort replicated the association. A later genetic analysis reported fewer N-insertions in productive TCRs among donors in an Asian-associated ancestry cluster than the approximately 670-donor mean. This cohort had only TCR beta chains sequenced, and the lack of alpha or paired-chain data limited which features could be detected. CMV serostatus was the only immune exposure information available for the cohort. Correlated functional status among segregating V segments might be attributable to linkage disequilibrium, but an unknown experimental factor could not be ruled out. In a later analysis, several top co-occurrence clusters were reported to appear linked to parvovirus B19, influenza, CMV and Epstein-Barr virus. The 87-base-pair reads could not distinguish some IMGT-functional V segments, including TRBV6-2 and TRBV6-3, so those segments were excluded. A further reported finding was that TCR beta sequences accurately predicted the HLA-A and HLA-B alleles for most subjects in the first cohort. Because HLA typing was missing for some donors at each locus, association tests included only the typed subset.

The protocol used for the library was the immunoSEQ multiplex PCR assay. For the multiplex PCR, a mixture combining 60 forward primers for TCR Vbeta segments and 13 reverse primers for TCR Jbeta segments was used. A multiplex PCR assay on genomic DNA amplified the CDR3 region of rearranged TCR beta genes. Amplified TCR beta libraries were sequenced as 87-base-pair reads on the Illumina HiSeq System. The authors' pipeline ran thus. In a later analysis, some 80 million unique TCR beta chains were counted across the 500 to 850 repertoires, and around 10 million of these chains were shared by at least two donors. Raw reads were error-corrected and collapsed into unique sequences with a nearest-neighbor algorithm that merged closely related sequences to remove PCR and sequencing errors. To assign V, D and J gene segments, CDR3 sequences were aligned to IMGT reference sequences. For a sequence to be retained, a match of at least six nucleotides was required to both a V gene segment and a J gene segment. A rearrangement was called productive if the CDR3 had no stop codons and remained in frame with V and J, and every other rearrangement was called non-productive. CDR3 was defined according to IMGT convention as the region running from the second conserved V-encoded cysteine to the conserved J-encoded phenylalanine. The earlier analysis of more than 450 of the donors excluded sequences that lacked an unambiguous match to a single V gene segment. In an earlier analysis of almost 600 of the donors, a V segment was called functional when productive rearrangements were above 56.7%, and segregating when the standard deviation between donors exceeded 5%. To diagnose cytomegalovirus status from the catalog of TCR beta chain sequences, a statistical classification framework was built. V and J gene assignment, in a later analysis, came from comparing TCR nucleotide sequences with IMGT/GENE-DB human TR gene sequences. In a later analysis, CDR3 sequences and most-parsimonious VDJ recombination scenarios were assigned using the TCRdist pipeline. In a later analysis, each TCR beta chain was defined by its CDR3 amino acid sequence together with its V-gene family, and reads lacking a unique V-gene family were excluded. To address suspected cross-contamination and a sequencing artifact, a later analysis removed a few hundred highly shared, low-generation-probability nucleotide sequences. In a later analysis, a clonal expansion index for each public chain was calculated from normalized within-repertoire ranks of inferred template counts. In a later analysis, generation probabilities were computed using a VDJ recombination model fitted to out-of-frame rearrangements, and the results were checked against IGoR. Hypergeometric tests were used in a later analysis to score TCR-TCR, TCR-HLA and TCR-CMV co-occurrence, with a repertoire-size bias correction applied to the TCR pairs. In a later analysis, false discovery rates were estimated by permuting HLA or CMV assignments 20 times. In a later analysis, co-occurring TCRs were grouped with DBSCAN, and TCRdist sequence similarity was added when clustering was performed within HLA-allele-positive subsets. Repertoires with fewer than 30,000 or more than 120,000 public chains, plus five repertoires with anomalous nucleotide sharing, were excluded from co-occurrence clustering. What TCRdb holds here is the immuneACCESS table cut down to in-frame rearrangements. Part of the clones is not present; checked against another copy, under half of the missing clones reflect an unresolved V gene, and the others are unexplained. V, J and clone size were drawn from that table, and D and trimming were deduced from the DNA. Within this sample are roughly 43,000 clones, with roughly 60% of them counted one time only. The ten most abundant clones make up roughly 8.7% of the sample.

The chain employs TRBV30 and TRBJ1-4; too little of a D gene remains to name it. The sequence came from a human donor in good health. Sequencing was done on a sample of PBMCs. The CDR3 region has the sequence CAWAKLSGEKLFF. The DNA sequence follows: TGTGCCTGGGCGAAGCTTTCCGGTGAAAAACTGTTTTTT. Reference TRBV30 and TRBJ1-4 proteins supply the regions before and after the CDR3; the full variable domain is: SQTIHQWPATLVQPVGSPLSLECTVEGTSNPNLYWYRQAAGRGLQLLFYSVGIGQISSEVPQNLSASRPQDRQFILSSKKLLLSDSGFYLCAWAKLSGEKLFFGSGTQLSVL.